This T cell receptor beta chain was retrieved from a study of cytomegalovirus exposure and HLA in healthy donors. About the study: Prior work identified 95 million to 120 million unique TCR beta sequences in about 179 million T cells. Study-wide points: Approximately 160 TCR beta chains were listed as cytomegalovirus-associated. Reported performance of the classifier showed diagnosis of cytomegalovirus status with high specificity and sensitivity.

Primers included in the PCR were 60 Vbeta and 13 Jbeta primers. The data were produced by immunoSEQ multiplex PCR, yet TCRdb's version contains in-frame clones alone and is incomplete. The data show 100,000 to 150,000 clones, over 15% seen once. A word on this clone: Its antigen is undetermined.

The source is a woman between 18 and 30 years old in good health and CMV-seronegative. The material sequenced was PBMCs.

The CDR3 protein is CASSHARTTGDGTGELFF. The CDR3 DNA reads TGTGCCAGCAGCCACGCACGAACGACAGGGGACGGTACCGGGGAGCTGTTTTTT. The chain employs TRBV9 and TRBJ2-2; 8 bases map to TRBD1. Germline V gives CDR1 SGDLS, CDR2 YYNGEE. CDR3 size: 18 residues. V was clipped by 4 bases and J by 5 bases; unmatched bases: 16.